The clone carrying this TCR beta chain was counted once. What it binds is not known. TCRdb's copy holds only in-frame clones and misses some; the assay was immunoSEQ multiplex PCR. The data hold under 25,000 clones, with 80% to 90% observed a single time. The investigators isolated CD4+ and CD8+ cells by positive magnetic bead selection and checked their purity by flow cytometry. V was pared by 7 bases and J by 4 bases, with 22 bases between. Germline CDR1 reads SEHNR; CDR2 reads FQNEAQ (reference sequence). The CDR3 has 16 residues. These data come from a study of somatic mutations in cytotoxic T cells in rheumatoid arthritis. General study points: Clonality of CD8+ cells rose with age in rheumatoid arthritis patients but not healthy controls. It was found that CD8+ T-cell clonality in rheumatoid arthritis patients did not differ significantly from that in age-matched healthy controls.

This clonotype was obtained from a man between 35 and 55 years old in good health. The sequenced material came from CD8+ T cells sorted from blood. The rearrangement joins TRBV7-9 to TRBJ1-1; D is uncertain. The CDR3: CASKSAGNTWGTEAFF. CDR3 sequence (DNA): TGTGCCAGCAAGAGCGCGGGGAACACTTGGGGCACTGAAGCTTTCTTT.